Listed here are 9 T cell receptor beta chains from one sample, sequenced in a study of blood T cells in healthy people across ages. Alongside a J-beta primer mix, a sample-barcoded 5' primer served in a second PCR lasting about 7 to 11 cycles. TCRdb recomputed calls from the 5' RACE reads with MiXCR, one row per CDR3 protein. In the table there are roughly 1.5 million distinct CDR3 sequences, 40% to 45% of which are singletons. The specimen sequenced was blood. These receptors were collected from a woman between 18 and 29 years old in good health.

The chain combines TRBV4-3 with TRBJ2-7; TRBD1 is a possible D gene (6 bases). Looked up from germline, CDR1 is LGHNA and CDR2 is YSLEER. This CDR3 is 15 amino acids long. V dropped 0 bases and J dropped 2 bases, with 11 bases sitting between them. In nucleotides, the CDR3 is TGCGCCAGCAGCCAAGATCCCGGACAGACCTACGAGCAGTACTTC. This encodes CASSQDPGQTYEQYF.

The chain recombines TRBV20-1 with TRBJ2-2, with 9 positions matching TRBD2. The J segment lost 6 bases and the V segment lost 3 bases, leaving 2 bases of the junction unmatched. Germline values: CDR1 DFQATT, CDR2 SNEGSKA (reference sequence). This CDR3 has 13 amino acids. In nucleotides, the CDR3 is TGCAGTGCTAGCTCTAGCGGGGCCGGGGAGCTGTTTTTT. Protein sequence: CSASSSGAGELFF.

The V and J genes are TRBV6-2 or TRBV6-3 and TRBJ2-5, with 7 bases matching TRBD1. The J call may not be correct, given that the DNA end is closer to TRBJ2-7. The CDR3 extends over 13 amino acids. Germline values: CDR1 MNHEY, CDR2 SVGEGT. CDR3 loop: CASLRDSHNEQYF. DNA for the CDR3: TGTGCCAGCCTCAGGGACAGTCACAACGAGCAGTACTTC.

The chain uses TRBV4-3 and TRBJ1-3; TRBD1 matches 7 bases. The CDR3 runs to 15 residues. V shed 3 bases, J shed 4 bases, and the junction held 6 bases outside the gene matches. From germline, CDR1 is LGHNA and CDR2 YSLEER. The CDR3 loop is CASSHITGVGNTIYF. The DNA of the CDR3 is TGCGCCAGCAGCCACATTACAGGGGTCGGAAACACCATATATTTT.

The rearrangement joins TRBV5-1 to TRBJ2-1; 7 bases fit TRBD2. The CDR3 totals 17 residues. The junction had 15 bases not matched to a gene; V was cut back by 5 bases and J by 4 bases. The germline V gene encodes CDR1 SGHRS and CDR2 YFSETQ. The CDR3 DNA is TGCGCCAGCAGTAGGCCTAGCGGACAACCTTTTTACAATGAGCAGTTCTTC. Protein product: CASSRPSGQPFYNEQFF.

The chain joins TRBV3-1 to TRBJ2-5; 10 bases map to TRBD2. There are 15 residues in the CDR3. The germline V gene encodes CDR1 LGHDT and CDR2 YNNKEL (reference sequence). V trimming: 3 bases; J trimming: 0 bases; junction bases outside the gene matches: 1. The chain's CDR3 is CASSHGTSDQETQYF. In DNA, the CDR3 is TGTGCCAGCAGCCACGGGACTAGCGACCAAGAGACCCAGTACTTC.

This clonotype was detected only a few times. The junction shows a germline mismatch at one end, possibly a read error. This chain connects TRBV6-2 or TRBV6-3 to TRBJ2-1; no definite D call. The germline V gene has CDR1 MNHEY and CDR2 SVGEGT. The CDR3 extends over 13 amino acids. DNA for the CDR3: TGTGCCAGCAGTGACTCGGACTACAATGAGCAGTTCTTC. Its translation: CASSDSDYNEQFF.

The chain is built from TRBV10-3 and TRBJ2-7; possibly TRBD2 for D (6 bases). The length of the CDR3 is 16 residues. V lost 4 bases and J lost 2, with 18 bases in between. Germline V gives CDR1 ENHRY, CDR2 SYGVKD. The DNA for the CDR3 is TGTGCCATCAGTGCGGGCTTGGGACTCCGGCCCTACGAGCAGTACTTC. Translated, it gives CAISAGLGLRPYEQYF.

The chain couples TRBV13 to TRBJ1-2; a weak D match, TRBD1 (6 bases). Trimming pared 5 bases from V and 2 bases from J, leaving 15 bases between. The CDR3 is made up of 15 amino acids. Germline assignment: CDR1 PRHDT and CDR2 FYEKMQ (reference sequence). The CDR3 DNA reads TGTGCCAGCAGCACCCGGACAGAGCTAAACTATGGCTACACCTTC. Translating gives CASSTRTELNYGYTF.